This T cell receptor beta chain is drawn from a study of OX40 agonist ivuxolimab in advanced cancers. Study-level background: The dose of intravenous ivuxolimab that patients received every 2 weeks ranged from 0.01 to 10 mg/kg. Recorded diagnoses for dose-escalation patients were hepatocellular carcinoma, melanoma, renal cell or head and neck cancer. Three patients, one with hepatocellular carcinoma and two with cutaneous melanoma, achieved partial responses.

On this clone itself: Its antigen is unknown.

Study results and limitations: Average numbers of expanded clones were greater in CD8+ T cells than in CD4+.

Method: immunoSEQ multiplex PCR; TCRdb's copy keeps in-frame clones and lacks some. In the table there are 85,000 to 90,000 clones, about 90% of which are singletons. V lost 5 bases, J lost 5 bases, and 15 bases lay in between. Germline V gene data show CDR1 as MDHEN and CDR2 as SYDVKM. The length of the CDR3 is 14 residues. The origin of this receptor is an adult with an advanced solid tumor such as melanoma, head and neck, liver or kidney cancer. The sequenced sample was CD4+ or CD8+ T cells sorted from blood, obtained in a trial of the OX40 agonist ivuxolimab. The rearrangement links TRBV28 to TRBJ1-1, with D possibly TRBD1 on 6 matching bases. CDR3 sequence: CASSLGQPRTEAFF. In nucleotides, the CDR3 is TGTGCCAGCAGTCTCGGACAGCCGAGGACTGAAGCTTTCTTT.